A selection of T cell receptor beta chains follows, all from one sample in a study of cytomegalovirus exposure and HLA in healthy donors. Sequencing used immunoSEQ multiplex PCR; TCRdb keeps in-frame clones, though not all of them. The table has about 180,000 clones, around 80% seen once. The sequenced material came from PBMCs. The source is a girl between 10 and 17 years old in good health and CMV-seropositive. The CDR3 runs from the conserved cysteine through the conserved F or W. The D gene is left open where the match is weak. Rows give clone size only sometimes, using once, few, many, or a class for an expanded clone.

clone_size d_call j_call v_call cdr3_aa cdr3_nt
NA NA TRBJ1-2 TRBV27 CASSLEGRGLYGYTF TGTGCCAGCAGTTTAGAAGGCAGGGGTCTCTATGGCTACACCTTC
NA NA TRBJ1-2 TRBV7-2 CASSLWTDSNYGYTF TGTGCCAGCAGCTTATGGACAGACTCCAACTATGGCTACACCTTC
once NA TRBJ1-5 TRBV15 CATSSEQGRQPQHF TGTGCCACCAGCAGTGAACAGGGAAGGCAGCCCCAGCATTTT
NA TRBD1 TRBJ1-1 TRBV2 CASSGQGASNTEAFF TGTGCCAGCAGTGGTCAGGGGGCCTCGAACACTGAAGCTTTCTTT
NA TRBD1 TRBJ2-1 TRBV9 CASNKDRVPYNEQFF TGTGCCAGCAACAAGGACAGGGTGCCCTACAATGAGCAGTTCTTC
NA TRBD1 TRBJ2-2 TRBV2 CASRADRADTGELFF TGTGCCAGCAGGGCCGACAGGGCGGACACCGGGGAGCTGTTTTTT
NA TRBD1 TRBJ2-7 TRBV7-9 CASSLARDRGAEQYF TGTGCCAGCAGCTTAGCTCGGGACAGGGGGGCCGAGCAGTACTTC
NA NA TRBJ1-4 TRBV28 CASSSGQLGEKLFF TGTGCCAGCAGCTCAGGACAATTAGGTGAAAAACTGTTTTTT
NA NA TRBJ2-7 TRBV6-1 CASTSLAPSYEQYF TGTGCCAGCACTAGCCTCGCGCCTTCCTACGAGCAGTACTTC
few NA TRBJ1-1 TRBV4-2 CASSPQGLGTEAFF TGTGCCAGCAGCCCGCAGGGCCTCGGCACTGAAGCTTTCTTT
NA NA TRBJ1-1 TRBV30 CAWSVFRDEAFF TGTGCCTGGAGTGTGTTCAGGGATGAAGCTTTCTTT
NA TRBD2 TRBJ2-7 TRBV5-4 CASSFAGLGDYEQYF TGTGCCAGCAGCTTCGCGGGACTAGGTGATTACGAGCAGTACTTC
NA TRBD1 TRBJ2-4 TRBV2 CASTLTGKENIQYF TGTGCCAGCACTTTGACAGGGAAGGAGAACATTCAGTACTTC
NA TRBD1 TRBJ1-4 TRBV18 CASSPPPGGNEKLFF TGTGCCAGCTCACCACCCCCAGGGGGCAATGAAAAACTGTTTTTT
NA NA TRBJ1-5 TRBV30 CAWSVRSLRVLDPLYSNQPQHF TGTGCCTGGAGTGTACGCTCTTTGAGGGTCCTTGATCCCCTGTATAGCAATCAGCCCCAGCATTTT
NA NA TRBJ1-2 TRBV7-2 CASSSPWASGYTF TGTGCCAGCAGCTCACCCTGGGCCTCGGGCTACACCTTC
many NA TRBJ1-5 TRBV6-6 CASSPTGTSNQPQHF TGTGCCAGCAGTCCTACCGGGACTTCCAATCAGCCCCAGCATTTT
NA NA TRBJ1-1 TRBV30 CAWSVQESRRAFF TGTGCCTGGAGTGTACAAGAAAGCAGGCGAGCTTTCTTT
NA NA TRBJ2-7 TRBV7-9 CASSSTGGGPYEQYF TGTGCCAGCAGCTCCACAGGGGGGGGGCCCTACGAGCAGTACTTC
NA NA TRBJ2-1 TRBV7-7 CASSLGQGKYNEQFF TGTGCTAGCAGCTTAGGGCAGGGTAAATACAATGAGCAGTTCTTC
NA NA TRBJ2-2 TRBV4-3 CASSRTIDSDTGELFF TGCGCCAGCAGCCGGACGATAGACAGTGACACCGGGGAGCTGTTTTTT
NA TRBD1 TRBJ1-1 TRBV7-9 CASTDRDRGITEAFF TGTGCCAGCACCGACCGGGACAGGGGGATCACTGAAGCTTTCTTT
NA NA TRBJ2-3 TRBV5-6 CASSQTGKTDTQYF TGTGCCAGCAGCCAAACAGGAAAAACAGATACGCAGTATTTT
NA TRBD2 TRBJ2-7 TRBV7-3 CASSSGTSGPWEQYF TGTGCCAGCAGCTCAGGGACTAGCGGACCTTGGGAGCAGTACTTC
NA TRBD1 TRBJ2-5 TRBV29-1 CSATGGSETQYF TGCAGCGCGACAGGGGGCAGTGAGACCCAGTACTTC
NA NA TRBJ2-7 TRBV6-6 CASSYSREILLDEQYF TGTGCCAGCAGTTACTCGAGAGAGATCCTTTTGGACGAGCAGTACTTC
NA NA TRBJ1-1 TRBV29-1 CSVVDFTGGNTEAFF TGCAGCGTTGTTGACTTCACGGGGGGTAACACTGAAGCTTTCTTT
NA TRBD1 TRBJ1-1 TRBV6-6 CASTKVQGVEAFF TGTGCCAGCACCAAGGTACAGGGGGTCGAAGCTTTCTTT
once NA TRBJ2-1 TRBV11-3 CASSPRESGNNEQFF TGTGCCAGCAGCCCTAGGGAGTCGGGAAACAATGAGCAGTTCTTC
NA NA TRBJ1-2 TRBV5-4 CASSLERKSNYGYTF TGTGCCAGCAGCTTGGAGCGGAAGTCTAACTATGGCTACACCTTC
NA NA TRBJ2-5 TRBV19 CASSPVWQETQYF TGTGCCAGTAGCCCGGTCTGGCAAGAGACCCAGTACTTC
NA NA TRBJ1-1 TRBV12-5 CASGPETLNTEAFF TGTGCTAGTGGACCAGAGACACTGAACACTGAAGCTTTCTTT
NA NA TRBJ1-1 TRBV18 CATTSGTEAFF TGTGCCACCACTTCTGGCACTGAAGCTTTCTTT
few NA TRBJ2-4 TRBV7-8 CASSLAPGKGGRYF TGTGCCAGCAGCTTAGCCCCTGGAAAGGGAGGCCGGTACTTC
NA TRBD2 TRBJ2-5 TRBV29-1 CSAGLAGETQYF TGCAGCGCCGGACTAGCGGGAGAGACCCAGTACTTC
NA NA TRBJ1-2 TRBV7-9 CASSLSPSYGYTF TGTGCCAGCAGCCTCAGTCCCTCCTATGGCTACACCTTC
NA NA TRBJ2-2 TRBV7-5 CARMLTSGRPGELFF TGTGCCAGAATGTTAACTAGCGGGAGACCCGGGGAGCTGTTTTTT
NA NA TRBJ2-7 TRBV7-9 CASSRITGSYEQYF TGTGCCAGCAGCCGTATCACAGGTTCCTACGAGCAGTACTTC
NA TRBD1 TRBJ2-7 TRBV18 CASSRTEQGPLSYEQYF TGTGCCAGCTCACGAACCGAACAGGGGCCCCTATCCTACGAGCAGTACTTC
NA NA TRBJ1-2 TRBV7-2 CASSLVAGLYGYTF TGTGCCAGCAGCTTAGTTGCGGGACTCTATGGCTACACCTTC
NA NA TRBJ1-2 TRBV29-1 CSVEDPFRDGYTF TGCAGCGTTGAAGACCCTTTCAGGGATGGCTACACCTTC
NA TRBD2 TRBJ2-3 TRBV9 CASSPRRASGADTQYF TGTGCCAGCAGCCCCCGTCGGGCTAGCGGGGCAGATACGCAGTATTTT
NA TRBD1 TRBJ2-7 TRBV6-1 CASSKRGQVNYEQYF TGTGCCAGCAGTAAACGTGGACAGGTAAACTACGAGCAGTACTTC
NA TRBD1 TRBJ2-7 TRBV11-2 CASSFILTGTGIPYEQYF TGTGCCAGCAGCTTTATACTAACCGGGACAGGGATTCCCTACGAGCAGTACTTC
NA TRBD1 TRBJ1-2 TRBV16 CASSRRQGGGYTF TGTGCCAGCAGCCGACGACAGGGAGGTGGCTACACCTTC
NA NA TRBJ2-7 TRBV6-5 CASSYSPVRIEQYF TGTGCCAGCAGTTACTCGCCAGTGAGGATAGAGCAGTACTTC
NA TRBD2 TRBJ2-1 TRBV10-3 CAISEKIAGSSYNEQFF TGTGCCATCAGTGAGAAAATAGCGGGGAGCTCCTACAATGAGCAGTTCTTC
NA NA TRBJ2-7 TRBV5-1 CASSLDPSSYEQYF TGCGCCAGCAGCTTGGACCCCAGTTCCTACGAGCAGTACTTC
NA TRBD1 TRBJ2-7 TRBV7-2 CASSFGQGRTSTYEQYF TGTGCCAGCAGCTTCGGACAGGGGAGAACAAGCACCTACGAGCAGTACTTC
NA NA TRBJ1-1 TRBV2 CASSESRVDTEAFF TGTGCCAGCAGTGAATCGCGGGTTGACACTGAAGCTTTCTTT
NA TRBD1 TRBJ1-1 TRBV19 CASSVAGGTEAFF TGTGCCAGTAGTGTAGCAGGGGGCACTGAAGCTTTCTTT
NA TRBD1 TRBJ1-2 TRBV5-4 CASRPGTGLANYGYTF TGTGCCAGCAGGCCCGGGACAGGCCTCGCCAACTATGGCTACACCTTC
NA NA TRBJ1-1 TRBV6-5 CASSYSGWEGSTEAFF TGTGCCAGCAGTTACTCAGGGTGGGAGGGGTCGACTGAAGCTTTCTTT
NA NA TRBJ1-2 TRBV7-2 CASSLVYSVVYGYTF TGTGCCAGCAGCTTAGTTTATTCCGTCGTCTATGGCTACACCTTC
NA TRBD2 TRBJ2-1 TRBV7-3 CASSQTSGRAVEQFF TGTGCCAGCAGCCAAACTAGCGGGAGGGCCGTTGAGCAGTTCTTC